One and the same sample provided the 16 T cell receptor beta chains below, sequenced in a study of memory CD4+ T cells and cytomegalovirus serostatus. Profiling relied on immunoSEQ multiplex PCR, and the TCRdb table lists in-frame clones only, not all of them. Among about 82,000 clones, roughly 80% were seen once, and the ten largest hold roughly 0.85%. The sort gate was single viable CD3+CD4+CD8-CD45RO+ cells for memory CD4+ T cells. The sequenced sample consisted of memory CD4+ T cells from blood. The receptors were sampled from an adult in good health and CMV-seronegative.

The rearrangement links TRBV7-2 to TRBJ1-2, with 10 bases aligning to TRBD1. CDR3 length equals 15 residues. Germline loops: CDR1 SGHTA, CDR2 FQGNSA. J lost 5 bases, V lost 3 bases, and 6 bases had no gene match. The CDR3 bases are TGTGCCAGCAGCTTCAGACAGGGGGCGGAGTATGGCTACACCTTC. This gives the protein CASSFRQGAEYGYTF.

This clone showed up just once. J is TRBJ2-7 and V is TRBV19, with a possible D match to TRBD1 (6 bases). Germline V lookup: CDR1 LNHDA, CDR2 SQIVND (reference sequence). This CDR3 comprises 14 residues. Trimming left V 5 bases short and J 2 bases short, with 13 bases between. CDR3 coding DNA: TGTGCCAGTAGTCGACAGGTAGGGGCCTACGAGCAGTACTTC. Translating it yields CASSRQVGAYEQYF.

The chain joins TRBV7-2 to TRBJ2-7; D is unresolved. Germline assignment: CDR1 SGHTA and CDR2 FQGNSA. V was cut by 0 bases and J by 2 bases, with 11 bases left in between. The CDR3 totals 15 residues. CDR3 sequence (DNA): TGTGCCAGCAGCTTAGCGTCCCAGATTGCCTACGAGCAGTACTTC. It codes for CASSLASQIAYEQYF.

The chain uses TRBV30 and TRBJ1-2; D unclear. Germline V gene sequence: CDR1 GTSNPN, CDR2 SVGIG (reference sequence). The V end was cut by 4 bases, the J end by 2 bases, with 8 bases between. The CDR3 has 12 amino acids. The CDR3 is CAWTSKNYGYTF. The CDR3 nucleotides read TGTGCCTGGACATCTAAGAACTATGGCTACACCTTC.

The rearrangement joins TRBV5-6 to TRBJ2-2; the match to TRBD2 covers 10 bases. Germline V gives CDR1 SGHDT, CDR2 YYEEEE. The CDR3 has 16 residues. Unmatched junction bases numbered 2, after V lost 0 bases and J lost 3 bases. CDR3 residues: CASSLVAGGHTGELFF. The CDR3 nucleotides are TGTGCCAGCAGCTTGGTAGCGGGGGGACACACCGGGGAGCTGTTTTTT.

This chain connects TRBV7-2 to TRBJ2-6; the D gene could be TRBD1 or TRBD2 (7 bases each). Trimming shortened V by 4 bases and J by 4 bases, and 17 bases separated the two germline ends. The V gene's germline CDR1 is SGHTA and CDR2 FQGNSA. CDR3 length: 17 amino acids. CDR3 sequence (DNA): TGTGCCAGCAGCTCACTACAGGGGAGGGCCGGGGCCAACGTCCTGACTTTC. This encodes CASSSLQGRAGANVLTF.

The chain carries TRBV6-1 and TRBJ1-1, with D possibly being TRBD1 (5 bases). The CDR3 is 15 residues long. The V end was cut by 3 bases, the J end by 6 bases, with 17 bases between. Germline values: CDR1 MNHNS, CDR2 SASEGT. The CDR3 DNA reads TGTGCCAGCAGTGATAGACCGGGGAGGGGAGCTGAAGCTTTCTTT. Translating it yields CASSDRPGRGAEAFF.

The chain couples TRBV11-2 to TRBJ1-5; 11 nucleotides line up with TRBD1. CDR3 size: 16 residues. Germline-derived CDR1 and CDR2 are SGHAT and FQNNGV. Trimming at V came to 4 bases and at J to 6 bases, leaving 8 bases not matched to a gene. In nucleotides, the CDR3 is TGTGCCAGCAGCTCCCTAGGACAGGGGGCCGGTCAGCCCCAGCATTTT. As protein: CASSSLGQGAGQPQHF.

The chain couples TRBV5-1 to TRBJ2-5; TRBD1 agrees at 9 bases. The CDR3 extends over 14 amino acids. The germline CDR1 and CDR2 sequences are SGHRS and YFSETQ. J was trimmed by 5 bases and V by 4 bases; bases with no gene match: 6. This CDR3 reads CASSLGQGGETQYF. The CDR3 coding sequence is TGCGCCAGCAGCCTGGGACAGGGAGGGGAGACCCAGTACTTC.

The V gene is TRBV7-2, the J gene TRBJ2-3, with D perhaps TRBD1 or TRBD2 (5 bases each). V was pared by 1 base and J by 2 bases, with 7 bases between. The CDR3 is made up of 14 amino acids. Germline V gene data show CDR1 as SGHTA and CDR2 as FQGNSA. CDR3 DNA: TGTGCCAGCAGCTTAGTGGGACCCACAGATACGCAGTATTTT. Translation gives CASSLVGPTDTQYF. Drawing the rest from reference TRBV7-2 and TRBJ2-3, the complete variable domain is GAGVSQSPSNKVTEKGKDVELRCDPISGHTALYWYRQSLGQGLEFLIYFQGNSAPDKSGLPSDRFSAERTGGSVSTLTIQRTQQEDSAVYLCASSLVGPTDTQYFGPGTRLTVL.

The V gene is TRBV9, the J gene TRBJ2-4, with 7 bases lining up with TRBD1. The CDR3 spans 14 residues. Germline lookup yields CDR1 SGDLS and CDR2 YYNGEE. V was clipped by 4 bases and J by 7 bases; unmatched bases: 8. The CDR3 DNA follows: TGTGCCAGCAGCCCACAGGGGCCCCAGAACATTCAGTACTTC. This codes for CASSPQGPQNIQYF.

The CDR3 DNA is TGTGCCAGCAGTAGGGGGACAGATGATCAGCCCCAGCATTTT. It codes for CASSRGTDDQPQHF. The chain carries TRBV6-5 and TRBJ1-5, with 7 bases lining up with TRBD1. Per germline, CDR1 MNHEY and CDR2 SVGAGI. J was trimmed by 5 bases and V by 5 bases; bases with no gene match: 6. The CDR3 sequence is 14 residues long.

The J gene is TRBJ1-2, the V gene TRBV2; 8 nucleotides line up with TRBD1. Germline-derived CDR1 and CDR2 are SNHLY and FYNNEI. Unmatched junction bases numbered 8, after V lost 7 bases and J lost 7 bases. The CDR3 contains 13 residues. CDR3 sequence reads: CASTLTGEGGYTF. The CDR3 DNA reads TGTGCCAGCACCCTGACAGGGGAAGGTGGCTACACCTTC.

The chain employs TRBV9 and TRBJ1-1; 8 bases align to TRBD1. The CDR3 totals 16 residues. Germline V CDR1 and CDR2: SGDLS, YYNGEE. V shed 0 bases, J shed 0 bases, and the junction held 4 bases outside the gene matches. CDR3 DNA sequence: TGTGCCAGCAGCGTAGGGGTCAGGGGGCTGAACACTGAAGCTTTCTTT. This gives the protein CASSVGVRGLNTEAFF.

V and J are TRBV30 and TRBJ1-5; D may be TRBD1 (5 bases). The CDR3 spans 14 residues. Germline loops: CDR1 GTSNPN, CDR2 SVGIG (reference sequence). With 4 bases removed from V and 0 bases from J, the gap between germline ends came to 10 bases. CDR3 in DNA: TGTGCCTGGACGAACGGGGGTAGCAATCAGCCCCAGCATTTT. It specifies CAWTNGGSNQPQHF.

This clone was observed a single time. The rearrangement links TRBV18 to TRBJ1-2; 7 bases fit TRBD1. Germline V CDR1 and CDR2: KGHSH, LQKENI. CDR3 length: 14 amino acids. V was pared by 5 bases and J by 8 bases, with 11 bases of the junction left unmatched. The DNA of the CDR3 is TGTGCCAGCTCAAACGACAGGGACGCCCACGGCTACACCTTC. It codes for CASSNDRDAHGYTF.